The clone carrying this T cell receptor beta chain was recorded a few times. The sample is drawn from a study of human T cells and chemical hapten exposure. The CDR3 loop spans 16 amino acids. Germline CDR1 reads MGHDK; CDR2 reads SYGVNS. With 2 bases clipped from V and 3 bases from J, the junction kept 3 bases outside the gene matches. Under the authors' procedure: Samples ranged from roughly 23,224 to 690,600 TCRs, with a median of approximately 90,000. Via MiXCR, TCRdb re-called the RACE reads, giving one row per CDR3 protein. TCRdb, not the authors, supplied the V and J calls. Of 360,000 or so distinct CDR3 sequences listed, around 6% are singletons. Time point described: patch test 2, 6 weeks after DPC sensitization. Noted treatment: therapeutic diphenylcyclopropenone sensitization with weekly scalp DPC. Participating donors were patients with alopecia, aged 18 to 70 years, considered appropriate candidates for DPC.

This sequence originates from a woman in her late teens or twenties with alopecia areata. Some clones in this sample may be carry-over from other donors' samples. The source was whole blood, collected in connection with sensitization to the hapten diphenylcyclopropenone (DPC). The chain joins TRBV25-1 to TRBJ2-1, with 11 bases identical to TRBD2. CDR3 coding DNA: TGTGCCAGCAGTGAACGACTAGCGGGGAGCTACAATGAGCAGTTCTTC. It encodes CASSERLAGSYNEQFF.